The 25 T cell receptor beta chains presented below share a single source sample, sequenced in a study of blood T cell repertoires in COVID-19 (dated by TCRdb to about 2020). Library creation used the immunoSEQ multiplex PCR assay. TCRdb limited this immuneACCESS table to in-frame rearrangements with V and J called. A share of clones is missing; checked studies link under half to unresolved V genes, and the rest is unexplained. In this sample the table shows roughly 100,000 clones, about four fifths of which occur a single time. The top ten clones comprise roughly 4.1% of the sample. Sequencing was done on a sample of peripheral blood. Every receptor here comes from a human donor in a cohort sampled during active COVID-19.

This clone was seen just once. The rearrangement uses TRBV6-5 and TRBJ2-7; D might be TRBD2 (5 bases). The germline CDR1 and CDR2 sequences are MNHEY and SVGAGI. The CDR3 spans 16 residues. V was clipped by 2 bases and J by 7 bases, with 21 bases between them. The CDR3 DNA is TGTGCCAGCAGTTACCGCCCGGGATTCCTTCTCGGGGAGCAGTACTTC. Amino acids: CASSYRPGFLLGEQYF.

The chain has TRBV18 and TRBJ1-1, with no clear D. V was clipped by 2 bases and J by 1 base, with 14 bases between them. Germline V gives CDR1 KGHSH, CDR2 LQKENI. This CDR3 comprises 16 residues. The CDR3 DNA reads TGTGCCAGCTCACCAAGCCCCCGTTTCCAGAACACTGAAGCTTTCTTT. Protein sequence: CASSPSPRFQNTEAFF.

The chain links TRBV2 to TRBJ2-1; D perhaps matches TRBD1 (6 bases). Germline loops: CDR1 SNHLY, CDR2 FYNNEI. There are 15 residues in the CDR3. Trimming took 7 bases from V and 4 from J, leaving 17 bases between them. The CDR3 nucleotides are TGTGCCAGCACCCCTTTTAGGACAGCATACAATGAGCAGTTCTTC. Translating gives CASTPFRTAYNEQFF.

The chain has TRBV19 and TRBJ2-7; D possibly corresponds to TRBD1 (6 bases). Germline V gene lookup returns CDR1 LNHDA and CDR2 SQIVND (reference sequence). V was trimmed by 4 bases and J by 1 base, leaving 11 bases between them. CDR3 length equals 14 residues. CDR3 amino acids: CASSRQVISYEQYF. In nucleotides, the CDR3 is TGTGCCAGTAGTAGACAGGTGATTTCCTACGAGCAGTACTTC.

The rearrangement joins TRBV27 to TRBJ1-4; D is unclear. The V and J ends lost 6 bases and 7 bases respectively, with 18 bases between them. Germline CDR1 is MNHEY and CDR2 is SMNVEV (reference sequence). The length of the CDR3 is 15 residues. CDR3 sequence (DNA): TGTGCCAGCAGCGCTAACAGCTACCTAGCTGAAAAACTGTTTTTT. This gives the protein CASSANSYLAEKLFF. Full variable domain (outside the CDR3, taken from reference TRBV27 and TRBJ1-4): EAQVTQNPRYLITVTGKKLTVTCSQNMNHEYMSWYRQDPGLGLRQIYYSMNVEVTDKGDVPEGYKVSRKEKRNFPLILESPSPNQTSLYFCASSANSYLAEKLFFGSGTQLSVL.

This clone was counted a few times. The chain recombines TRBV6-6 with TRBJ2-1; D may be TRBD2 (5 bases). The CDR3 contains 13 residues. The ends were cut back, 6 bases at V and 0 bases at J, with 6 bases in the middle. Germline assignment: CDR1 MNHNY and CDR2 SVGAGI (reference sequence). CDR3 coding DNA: TGTGCCAGCAGGGGGAGCTCCTACAATGAGCAGTTCTTC. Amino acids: CASRGSSYNEQFF.

CDR3 DNA sequence: TGTGCCAGCAGCAAGGGGGGGCTTATCCCGGAGGGCGGCTACACCTTC. Its translation is CASSKGGLIPEGGYTF. V is TRBV7-2 and J is TRBJ1-2; possibly TRBD1 for D (6 bases). The CDR3 covers 16 residues. The ends were cut back, 5 bases at V and 8 bases at J, with 24 bases in the middle. CDR1 is SGHTA and CDR2 is FQGNSA in the germline V gene.

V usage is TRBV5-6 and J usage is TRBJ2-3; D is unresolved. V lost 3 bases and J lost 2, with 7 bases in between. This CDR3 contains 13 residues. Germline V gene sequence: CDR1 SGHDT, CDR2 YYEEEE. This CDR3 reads CASSSGATDTQYF. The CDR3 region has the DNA TGTGCCAGCAGCTCCGGAGCCACAGATACGCAGTATTTT.

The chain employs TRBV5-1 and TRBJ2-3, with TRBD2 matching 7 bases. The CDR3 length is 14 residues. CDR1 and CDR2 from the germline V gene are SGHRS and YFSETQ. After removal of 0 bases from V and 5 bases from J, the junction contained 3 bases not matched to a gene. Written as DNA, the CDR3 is TGCGCCAGCAGCTTGGGGGACTATCAAGATACGCAGTATTTT. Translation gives CASSLGDYQDTQYF.

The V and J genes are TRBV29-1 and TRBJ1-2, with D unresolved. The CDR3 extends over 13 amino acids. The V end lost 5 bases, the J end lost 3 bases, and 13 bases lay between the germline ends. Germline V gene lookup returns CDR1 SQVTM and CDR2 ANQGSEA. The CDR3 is CSVLFGPDYGYTF. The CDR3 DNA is TGCAGCGTTCTTTTTGGGCCCGACTATGGCTACACCTTC.

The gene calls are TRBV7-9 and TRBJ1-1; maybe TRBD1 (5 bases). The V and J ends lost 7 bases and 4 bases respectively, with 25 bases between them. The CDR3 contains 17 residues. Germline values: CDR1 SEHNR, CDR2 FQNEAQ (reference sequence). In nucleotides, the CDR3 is TGTGCCAGCACCTTCACACGCCCGGGCAGGGCGAGCACTGAAGCTTTCTTT. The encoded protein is CASTFTRPGRASTEAFF. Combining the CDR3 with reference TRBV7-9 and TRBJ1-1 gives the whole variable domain DTGVSQNPRHKITKRGQNVTFRCDPISEHNRLYWYRQTLGQGPEFLTYFQNEAQLEKSRLLSDRFSAERPKGSFSTLEIQRTEQGDSAMYLCASTFTRPGRASTEAFFGQGTRLTVV.

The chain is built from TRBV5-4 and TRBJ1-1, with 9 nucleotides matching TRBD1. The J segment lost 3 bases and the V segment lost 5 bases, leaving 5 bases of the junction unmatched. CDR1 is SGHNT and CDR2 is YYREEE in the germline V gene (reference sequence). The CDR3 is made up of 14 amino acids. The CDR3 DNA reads TGTGCCAGCAGTCTGACAGGGGGACACACTGAAGCTTTCTTT. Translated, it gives CASSLTGGHTEAFF.

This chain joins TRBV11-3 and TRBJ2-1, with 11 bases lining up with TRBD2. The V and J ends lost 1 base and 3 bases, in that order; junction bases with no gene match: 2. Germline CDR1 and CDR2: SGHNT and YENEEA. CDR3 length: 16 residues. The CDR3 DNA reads TGTGCCAGCAGCTTAGGTGGGACTAGCGGCTACAATGAGCAGTTCTTC. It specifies CASSLGGTSGYNEQFF.

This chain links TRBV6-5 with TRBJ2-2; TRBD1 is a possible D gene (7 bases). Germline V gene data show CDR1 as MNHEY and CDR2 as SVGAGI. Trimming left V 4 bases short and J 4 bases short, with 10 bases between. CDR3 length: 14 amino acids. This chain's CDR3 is CASSWRDSTGELFF. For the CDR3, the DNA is TGTGCCAGCAGTTGGCGGGACAGCACCGGGGAGCTGTTTTTT.

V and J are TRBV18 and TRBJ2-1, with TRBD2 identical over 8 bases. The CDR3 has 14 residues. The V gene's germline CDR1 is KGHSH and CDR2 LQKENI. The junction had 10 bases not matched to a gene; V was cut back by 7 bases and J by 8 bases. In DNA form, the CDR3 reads TGTGCCAGCTTAACCGGGGGGGCTGGGGATGAGCAGTTCTTC. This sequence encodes CASLTGGAGDEQFF.

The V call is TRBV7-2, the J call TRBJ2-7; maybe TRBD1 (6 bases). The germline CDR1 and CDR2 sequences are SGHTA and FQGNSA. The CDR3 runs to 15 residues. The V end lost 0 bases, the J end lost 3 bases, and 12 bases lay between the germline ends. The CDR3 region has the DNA TGTGCCAGCAGCTTAGCGGCAGGGGCTTACTACGAGCAGTACTTC. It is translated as CASSLAAGAYYEQYF.

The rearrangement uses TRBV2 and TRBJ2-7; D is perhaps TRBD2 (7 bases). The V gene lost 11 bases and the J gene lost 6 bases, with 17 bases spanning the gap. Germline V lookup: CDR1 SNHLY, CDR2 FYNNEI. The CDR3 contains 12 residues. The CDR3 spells CAEGGGMAEQYF. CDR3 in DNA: TGTGCCGAAGGCGGGGGCATGGCCGAGCAGTACTTC.

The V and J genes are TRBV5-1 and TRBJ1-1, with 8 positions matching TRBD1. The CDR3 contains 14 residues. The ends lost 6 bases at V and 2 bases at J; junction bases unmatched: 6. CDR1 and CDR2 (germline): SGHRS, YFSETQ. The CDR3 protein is CASKGQGDNTEAFF. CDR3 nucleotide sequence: TGCGCCAGCAAAGGACAGGGCGACAACACTGAAGCTTTCTTT.

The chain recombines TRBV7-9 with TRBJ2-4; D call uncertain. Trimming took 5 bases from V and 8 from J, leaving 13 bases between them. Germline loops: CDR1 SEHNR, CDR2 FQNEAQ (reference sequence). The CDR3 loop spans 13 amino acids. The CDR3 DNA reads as TGTGCCAGCAGCAGATGGTTTCGGGACATTCAGTACTTC. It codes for CASSRWFRDIQYF.

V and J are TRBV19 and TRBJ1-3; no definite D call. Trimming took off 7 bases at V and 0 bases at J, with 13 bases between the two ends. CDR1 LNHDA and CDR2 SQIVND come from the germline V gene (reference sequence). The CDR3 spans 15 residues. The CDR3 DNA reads TGTGCCAGTACCCCTGGAGGAGGCTCTGGAAACACCATATATTTT. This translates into CASTPGGGSGNTIYF.

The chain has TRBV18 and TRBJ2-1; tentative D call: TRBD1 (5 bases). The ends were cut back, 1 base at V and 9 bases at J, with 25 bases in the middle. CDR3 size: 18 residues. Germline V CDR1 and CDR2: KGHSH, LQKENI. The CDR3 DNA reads TGTGCCAGCTCACCACGGCAGGGCGCCTCTGGGTCACTGGGTGAGCAGTTCTTC. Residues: CASSPRQGASGSLGEQFF. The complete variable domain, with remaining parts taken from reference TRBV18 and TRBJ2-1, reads NAGVMQNPRHLVRRRGQEARLRCSPMKGHSHVYWYRQLPEEGLKFMVYLQKENIIDESGMPKERFSAEFPKEGPSILRIQQVVRGDSAAYFCASSPRQGASGSLGEQFFGPGTRLTVL.

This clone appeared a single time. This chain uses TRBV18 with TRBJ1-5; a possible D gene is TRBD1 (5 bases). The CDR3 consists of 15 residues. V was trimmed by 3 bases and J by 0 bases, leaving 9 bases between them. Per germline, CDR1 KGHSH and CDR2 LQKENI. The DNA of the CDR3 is TGTGCCAGCTCACCGGAGGGGTTTAGCAATCAGCCCCAGCATTTT. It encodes CASSPEGFSNQPQHF.

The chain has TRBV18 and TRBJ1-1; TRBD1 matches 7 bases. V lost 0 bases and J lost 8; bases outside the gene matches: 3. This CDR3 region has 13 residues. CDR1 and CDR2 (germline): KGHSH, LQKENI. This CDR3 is CASSPPPGGEAFF. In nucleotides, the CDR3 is TGTGCCAGCTCACCACCACCAGGGGGGGAAGCTTTCTTT. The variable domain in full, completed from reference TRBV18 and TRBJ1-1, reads NAGVMQNPRHLVRRRGQEARLRCSPMKGHSHVYWYRQLPEEGLKFMVYLQKENIIDESGMPKERFSAEFPKEGPSILRIQQVVRGDSAAYFCASSPPPGGEAFFGQGTRLTVV.

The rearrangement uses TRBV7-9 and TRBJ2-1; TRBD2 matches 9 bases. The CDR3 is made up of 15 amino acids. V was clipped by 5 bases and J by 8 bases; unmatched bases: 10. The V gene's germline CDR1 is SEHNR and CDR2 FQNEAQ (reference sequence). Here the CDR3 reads CASSPRPGLAYEQFF. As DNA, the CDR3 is TGTGCCAGCAGCCCTAGGCCGGGACTAGCTTATGAGCAGTTCTTC.

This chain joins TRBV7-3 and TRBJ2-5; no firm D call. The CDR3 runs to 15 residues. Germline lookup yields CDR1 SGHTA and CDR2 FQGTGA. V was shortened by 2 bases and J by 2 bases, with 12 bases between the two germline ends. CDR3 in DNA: TGTGCCAGCAGCTTATTACCAGGCCCTCAAGAGACCCAGTACTTC. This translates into CASSLLPGPQETQYF.